A single T cell receptor (beta chain) is shown here with its context. Its antigen is currently unknown. Donors underwent one heparinised blood draw, about 0.12 L on average. Cells sorted by CD45RO/CCR7/CD25/CD127/CD95/CD27 comprised CD4+ naive, central memory, regulatory and stem cell-like memory cells. All of the sorted populations showed purity greater than 95%. The data derive from a study of beta chain features in type 1 diabetes. Regarding the study as a whole: Type 1 diabetes patients had moderately but significantly shorter TCRB CDR3s in all four CD4+ subsets.

Trimming removed 2 bases from V and 8 bases from J; junction bases left unmatched: 8. Germline V gives CDR1 LGHNT, CDR2 FRNRAP. The CDR3 length is 14 residues. Of the isolated RNA, all was reverse transcribed, and so the sequenced material was expressed TCRB transcripts. Generated by immunoSEQ multiplex PCR, the TCRdb table keeps only in-frame clones and is missing some. Of some 270,000 clones listed, about 7.8% were seen once; the top ten hold more than 1%. V usage is TRBV12-5 and J usage is TRBJ1-2; 7 bases fit TRBD1. Sequenced: central memory CD4+ T cells from blood. The receptor was derived from a woman under 30 in good health. The DNA of the CDR3 is TGTGCTAGTGGTTTGCCGGGACAGTTTAGGGGCTACACCTTC. Translating it yields CASGLPGQFRGYTF.